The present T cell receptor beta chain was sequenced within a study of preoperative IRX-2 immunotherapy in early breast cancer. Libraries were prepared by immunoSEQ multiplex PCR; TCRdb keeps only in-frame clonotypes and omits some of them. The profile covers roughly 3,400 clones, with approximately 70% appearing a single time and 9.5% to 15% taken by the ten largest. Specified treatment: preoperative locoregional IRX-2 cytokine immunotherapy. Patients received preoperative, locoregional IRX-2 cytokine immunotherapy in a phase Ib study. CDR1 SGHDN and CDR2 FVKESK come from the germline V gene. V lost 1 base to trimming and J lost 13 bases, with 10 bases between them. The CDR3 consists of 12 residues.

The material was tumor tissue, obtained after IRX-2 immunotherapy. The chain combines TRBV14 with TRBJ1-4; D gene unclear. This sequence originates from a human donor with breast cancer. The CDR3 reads CASSQVQDILFF. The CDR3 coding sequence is TGTGCCAGCAGCCAAGTTCAGGATATACTGTTTTTT.